Following are 23 T cell receptor beta chains from one sample sequenced in a study of T cell changes during pregnancy in multiple sclerosis. Assay used: immunoSEQ multiplex PCR; TCRdb lists only in-frame clones, some missing. The sample records about 28,000 clones, roughly 90% being singletons. The input for sequencing was CD4+ T cells from peripheral blood mononuclear cells, taken in the first trimester of pregnancy. These receptors were collected from a female donor in good health, enrolled as a control in a pregnancy study.

The rearrangement uses TRBV25-1 and TRBJ2-1; D perhaps matches TRBD2 (6 bases). The CDR3 runs 16 residues. Germline CDR1 MGHDK, CDR2 SYGVNS. The V and J ends lost 0 bases and 2 bases respectively, with 11 bases between them. This chain's CDR3 is CASSEYAGRTYNEQFF. The CDR3, as DNA: TGTGCCAGCAGTGAATACGCAGGGAGGACCTACAATGAGCAGTTCTTC.

The chain combines TRBV11-2 with TRBJ2-3; 9 positions agree with TRBD1. With V trimmed by 5 bases and J by 1 base, 13 bases remained unmatched. This CDR3 comprises 18 residues. Germline V gene lookup returns CDR1 SGHAT and CDR2 FQNNGV. The DNA of the CDR3 is TGTGCCAGCAGCGGCCGCGGGGACAGGGCTCGTGGCACAGATACGCAGTATTTT. It translates to CASSGRGDRARGTDTQYF.

This clone was seen a few times. This chain connects TRBV13 to TRBJ2-5; D gene unclear. V was pared by 3 bases and J by 3 bases, with 5 bases between. This CDR3 has 12 amino acids. Germline-derived CDR1 and CDR2 are PRHDT and FYEKMQ (reference sequence). CDR3 bases: TGTGCCAGCAGCTTTGAGGAAGAGACCCAGTACTTC. This codes for CASSFEEETQYF.

This clone is classed as medium-sized (0.01 to 0.1%). Since no conserved phenylalanine or tryptophan closes the CDR3, a read error is the likely cause. The limits of the CDR3 on the DNA are not certain, so only TCRdb's listed CDR3 is given. The rearrangement joins TRBV20-1 to TRBJ1-4; the D segment call TRBD1 is taken from the table without a DNA check. Germline V gene lookup returns CDR1 DFQATT and CDR2 SNEGSKA (reference sequence). Both ends counted, the CDR3 spans 10 residues. CDR3 residues: CSATISGILV.

This clone showed up just once. The J gene is TRBJ2-3, the V gene TRBV19, with 10 bases fitting TRBD2. The CDR3 runs to 15 residues. Per germline, CDR1 LNHDA and CDR2 SQIVND (reference sequence). V gave up 6 bases and J gave up 2 bases; unmatched junction bases: 5. CDR3 residues: CASREAGGVTDTQYF. CDR3 nucleotides: TGTGCCAGTAGAGAAGCGGGGGGGGTCACAGATACGCAGTATTTT.

The V gene is TRBV20-1, the J gene TRBJ2-1, with a weak D call TRBD2 (6 bases). CDR1 is DFQATT and CDR2 is SNEGSKA in the germline V gene (reference sequence). The CDR3 sequence is 11 residues long. The CDR3 spells CRGLDGDEQFF. CDR3 sequence (DNA): TGCAGGGGACTGGATGGGGATGAGCAGTTCTTC.

The J gene is TRBJ2-7, the V gene TRBV7-4, with 9 nucleotides matching TRBD2. After removal of 4 bases from V and 5 bases from J, the junction contained 6 bases not matched to a gene. This CDR3 spans 14 amino acids. Germline V gives CDR1 SGHVT, CDR2 SQSDAQ. CDR3 DNA sequence: TGTGCCAGCAGCTGGATGGTAGCGGGAGACGAGCAGTACTTC. Its protein product is CASSWMVAGDEQYF. Filled out from reference TRBV7-4 and TRBJ2-7, the complete variable domain reads GAGVSQSPRYKVAKRGRDVALRCDSISGHVTLYWYRQTLGQGSEVLTYSQSDAQRDKSGRPSGRFSAERPERSVSTLKIQRTEQGDSAVYLCASSWMVAGDEQYFGPGTRLTVT.

This clone was observed once. The chain links TRBV5-1 to TRBJ2-1; D is ambiguous. This CDR3 has 13 amino acids. CDR1 is SGHRS, CDR2 YFSETQ, per germline. V dropped 3 bases and J dropped 6 bases, with 10 bases sitting between them. CDR3 protein: CASSSGLGNEQFF. In nucleotides, the CDR3 is TGCGCCAGCAGCTCAGGCTTGGGCAATGAGCAGTTCTTC.

The chain recombines TRBV6-4 with TRBJ2-1; 7 nucleotides match TRBD1. CDR1 MRHNA and CDR2 SNTAGT come from the germline V gene. The junction had 5 bases not matched to a gene; V was cut back by 4 bases and J by 2 bases. This CDR3 is built from 15 residues. The CDR3 here is CASSARQGTYNEQFF. CDR3 DNA: TGTGCCAGCAGTGCCCGACAGGGTACCTACAATGAGCAGTTCTTC.

The CDR3 DNA follows: TGTGCCAGCAGTGATGGGACAGGGTGGGCCAAAAACATTCAGTACTTC. It encodes CASSDGTGWAKNIQYF. The rearrangement uses TRBV6-1 and TRBJ2-4; 9 bases map to TRBD1. J lost 1 base, V lost 3 bases, and 4 bases had no gene match. Per germline, CDR1 MNHNS and CDR2 SASEGT. The CDR3 loop spans 16 amino acids.

The CDR3 DNA reads as TGTGCCAGCAGCTTATACAGCGGGAGGTTCGATGAGCAGTTCTTC. Amino acid sequence: CASSLYSGRFDEQFF. The chain recombines TRBV7-2 with TRBJ2-1; 9 positions match TRBD2. Germline values: CDR1 SGHTA, CDR2 FQGNSA. V dropped 2 bases and J dropped 8; count of bases not matched to a gene: 7. The CDR3 is 15 residues long.

This clone was seen a few times. J is TRBJ2-7 and V is TRBV5-1; 9 nucleotides align to TRBD1. The CDR3 is 13 residues long. Trimming removed 8 bases from V and 1 base from J; junction bases left unmatched: 4. The germline CDR1 and CDR2 sequences are SGHRS and YFSETQ. CDR3 coding DNA: TGCGCCAGTAGGACAGGGGTGTCCTACGAGCAGTACTTC. Its translation is CASRTGVSYEQYF. The full variable domain, with the rest looked up from reference TRBV5-1 and TRBJ2-7, is KAGVTQTPRYLIKTRGQQVTLSCSPISGHRSVSWYQQTPGQGLQFLFEYFSETQRNKGNFPGRFSGRQFSNSRSEMNVSTLELGDSALYLCASRTGVSYEQYFGPGTRLTVT.

The table lists this clone with a count of one. The rearrangement links TRBV28 to TRBJ2-7, with D unresolved. The CDR3 extends over 13 amino acids. V lost 6 bases, J lost 4 bases, and 13 bases lay in between. Germline V gene data show CDR1 as MDHEN and CDR2 as SYDVKM. Here the CDR3 DNA reads TGTGCCAGCAGCCCCGAGTCCTCGTACGAGCAGTACTTC. Its translation is CASSPESSYEQYF.

This clone has a single count. The V gene is TRBV5-1, the J gene TRBJ2-1, with unresolved D. V was shortened by 4 bases and J by 14 bases, with 16 bases between the two germline ends. The germline CDR1 and CDR2 sequences are SGHRS and YFSETQ. This CDR3 contains 12 residues. In DNA form, the CDR3 reads TGCGCCAGCAGCCTGGATCGTCAATCGGAGTTCTTC. This encodes CASSLDRQSEFF.

This clone was observed once. The chain has TRBV25-1 and TRBJ2-7; the match to TRBD1 covers 9 bases. The CDR3 extends over 15 amino acids. Trimming removed 7 bases from V and 0 bases from J; junction bases left unmatched: 7. Germline V gives CDR1 MGHDK, CDR2 SYGVNS. In DNA form, the CDR3 reads TGTGCCAGCACCGAAACAGGGGGCCACTCCTACGAGCAGTACTTC. This gives the protein CASTETGGHSYEQYF.

The chain combines TRBV6-5 with TRBJ1-5; 12 nucleotides line up with TRBD1. This CDR3 has 14 amino acids. Trimming at V came to 9 bases and at J to 6 bases, leaving 6 bases not matched to a gene. CDR1 is MNHEY and CDR2 is SVGAGI in the germline V gene. The CDR3 is CASRGQGASQPQHF. The CDR3 coding sequence is TGTGCCAGTAGGGGACAGGGGGCCAGTCAGCCCCAGCATTTT.

V usage is TRBV30 and J usage is TRBJ1-1; 7 positions agree with TRBD1. The V segment lost 5 bases and the J segment 0 bases; nucleotides outside the gene matches: 3. This CDR3 spans 13 amino acids. Germline V CDR1 and CDR2: GTSNPN, SVGIG (reference sequence). The CDR3 nucleotides read TGTGCCTGGGGGGGACAGTTGAACACTGAAGCTTTCTTT. Residues: CAWGGQLNTEAFF.

The chain links TRBV28 to TRBJ1-2; tentative D call: TRBD1 (6 bases). V was pared by 10 bases and J by 1 base, with 10 bases between. CDR3 length: 12 amino acids. Germline V lookup: CDR1 MDHEN, CDR2 SYDVKM. The CDR3 protein is CATYRVNYGYTF. Here the CDR3 DNA reads TGTGCCACATACAGGGTTAACTATGGCTACACCTTC.

The CDR3 sequence is CASSLERAGELFF. In DNA form, the CDR3 reads TGCGCCAGCAGCTTGGAAAGAGCCGGGGAGCTGTTTTTT. This rearrangement joins TRBV5-1 to TRBJ2-2; D ambiguous. The length of the CDR3 is 13 residues. V lost 0 bases and J lost 6, with 6 bases in between. Germline CDR1 SGHRS, CDR2 YFSETQ.

The chain joins TRBV2 to TRBJ2-3, with no clear D. Per the germline V gene, CDR1 is SNHLY and CDR2 is FYNNEI. This CDR3 spans 15 amino acids. Trimming removed 7 bases at V and 0 bases at J, with 14 bases between. The CDR3 loop is CASNDRVLSTDTQYF. The CDR3 nucleotides read TGTGCCAGCAATGATCGCGTCTTAAGCACAGATACGCAGTATTTT.

This clone was found once. The V and J genes are TRBV4-3 and TRBJ2-7, with 10 bases identical to TRBD1. The CDR3 extends over 17 amino acids. Germline V lookup: CDR1 LGHNA, CDR2 YSLEER. V gave up 5 bases and J gave up 0 bases; unmatched junction bases: 10. The CDR3 is CASSSRTGTGDSYEQYF. The DNA for the CDR3 is TGCGCCAGCAGCTCGCGGACGGGGACAGGGGACTCCTACGAGCAGTACTTC.

This chain connects TRBV5-1 to TRBJ1-2; D might be TRBD1 (5 bases). The germline gives CDR1 SGHRS, CDR2 YFSETQ. Trimming removed 0 bases at V and 8 bases at J, with 29 bases between. CDR3 length: 19 amino acids. The CDR3 spells CASSLVFGAVQGSAQGYTF. As DNA, the CDR3 is TGCGCCAGCAGCTTGGTCTTTGGGGCGGTGCAGGGCTCCGCGCAGGGCTACACCTTC.

The chain recombines TRBV18 with TRBJ2-1, with 8 positions matching TRBD2. The trim removed 1 base at V and 6 bases at J, leaving 8 bases unmatched. CDR1 KGHSH and CDR2 LQKENI come from the germline V gene. CDR3 length: 16 amino acids. Written as DNA, the CDR3 is TGTGCCAGCTCACCACGAGCACTAGCGGAATCCAATGAGCAGTTCTTC. Translating it yields CASSPRALAESNEQFF.